The 7 T cell receptor beta chains reported below all come from one sample, sequenced in a study of OX40 agonist ivuxolimab in advanced cancers. The assay was immunoSEQ multiplex PCR, and TCRdb's table has in-frame clones only and misses some. The sample carries roughly 61,000 clones, roughly nine tenths recorded once. The material sequenced was CD4+ or CD8+ T cells sorted from blood, taken in a trial of the OX40 agonist ivuxolimab. The origin of the receptors is an adult with an advanced solid tumor such as melanoma, head and neck, liver or kidney cancer.

The rearrangement joins TRBV5-4 to TRBJ1-4; D is unclear. This CDR3 is 14 amino acids long. Germline-derived CDR1 and CDR2 are SGHNT and YYREEE (reference sequence). Trimming cost V 0 bases and J 0 bases, with 3 bases left between them. The CDR3 DNA follows: TGTGCCAGCAGCTTGGGGGCAACTAATGAAAAACTGTTTTTT. As protein: CASSLGATNEKLFF. The whole variable domain, remainder taken from reference TRBV5-4 and TRBJ1-4, is ETGVTQSPTHLIKTRGQQVTLRCSSQSGHNTVSWYQQALGQGPQFIFQYYREEENGRGNFPPRFSGLQFPNYSSELNVNALELDDSALYLCASSLGATNEKLFFGSGTQLSVL.

This chain joins TRBV5-1 and TRBJ1-1; tentatively, D is TRBD1 (6 bases). V was trimmed by 4 bases and J by 1 base, leaving 14 bases between them. CDR1 and CDR2 from the germline V gene are SGHRS and YFSETQ. CDR3 length: 15 amino acids. The CDR3 here is CASSPRGFGNTEAFF. DNA for the CDR3: TGCGCCAGCAGCCCCAGGGGTTTCGGGAACACTGAAGCTTTCTTT. Filled out from reference TRBV5-1 and TRBJ1-1, the complete variable domain reads KAGVTQTPRYLIKTRGQQVTLSCSPISGHRSVSWYQQTPGQGLQFLFEYFSETQRNKGNFPGRFSGRQFSNSRSEMNVSTLELGDSALYLCASSPRGFGNTEAFFGQGTRLTVV.

This chain links TRBV5-4 with TRBJ1-2, with TRBD1 as a possible D gene (6 bases). Germline V gives CDR1 SGHNT, CDR2 YYREEE (reference sequence). The CDR3 is made up of 13 amino acids. V lost 3 bases to trimming and J lost 2 bases, with 8 bases between them. Written as DNA, the CDR3 is TGTGCCAGCAGCTCGGGACAAAACTATGGCTACACCTTC. It translates to CASSSGQNYGYTF.

This clone was recorded a few times. V is TRBV29-1 and J is TRBJ2-5; D not resolved. The V gene's germline CDR1 is SQVTM and CDR2 ANQGSEA. Trimming left V 6 bases short and J 5 bases short, with 16 bases between. The CDR3 consists of 13 residues. CDR3 coding DNA: TGCAGCGTCGACGGAAGAGACACGGAGACCCAGTACTTC. It translates to CSVDGRDTETQYF. Based on the CDR3 plus reference TRBV29-1 and TRBJ2-5, the full variable domain is SAVISQKPSRDICQRGTSLTIQCQVDSQVTMMFWYRQQPGQSLTLIATANQGSEATYESGFVIDKFPISRPNLTFSTLTVSNMSPEDSSIYLCSVDGRDTETQYFGPGTRLLVL.

J is TRBJ1-5 and V is TRBV28; 8 bases align to TRBD1. With V trimmed by 6 bases and J by 4 bases, 8 bases remained unmatched. Germline V lookup: CDR1 MDHEN, CDR2 SYDVKM. The length of the CDR3 is 15 residues. The CDR3 bases are TGTGCCAGCAGAGACCGGACAGGGCCAAATCAGCCCCAGCATTTT. Residues: CASRDRTGPNQPQHF. Full variable domain (outside the CDR3, taken from reference TRBV28 and TRBJ1-5): DVKVTQSSRYLVKRTGEKVFLECVQDMDHENMFWYRQDPGLGLRLIYFSYDVKMKEKGDIPEGYSVSREKKERFSLILESASTNQTSMYLCASRDRTGPNQPQHFGDGTRLSIL.

V usage is TRBV14 and J usage is TRBJ1-2, with 8 bases fitting TRBD1. Germline CDR1 reads SGHDN; CDR2 reads FVKESK. The CDR3 totals 16 residues. Germline trimming cut 1 base from V and 0 bases from J; bases unmatched to any gene: 4. As DNA, the CDR3 is TGTGCCAGCAGCCAAGCGAGGGGACAGGCTAACTATGGCTACACCTTC. It translates to CASSQARGQANYGYTF.

In this sample, this clone turned up a few times. This chain joins TRBV19 and TRBJ1-5; D not certain. V was shortened by 4 bases and J by 9 bases, with 7 bases between the two germline ends. The CDR3 is 11 amino acids. CDR1 and CDR2 from the germline V gene are LNHDA and SQIVND (reference sequence). CDR3 protein: CASSTPGPQHF. In DNA form, the CDR3 reads TGTGCCAGTAGTACACCGGGGCCCCAGCATTTT.